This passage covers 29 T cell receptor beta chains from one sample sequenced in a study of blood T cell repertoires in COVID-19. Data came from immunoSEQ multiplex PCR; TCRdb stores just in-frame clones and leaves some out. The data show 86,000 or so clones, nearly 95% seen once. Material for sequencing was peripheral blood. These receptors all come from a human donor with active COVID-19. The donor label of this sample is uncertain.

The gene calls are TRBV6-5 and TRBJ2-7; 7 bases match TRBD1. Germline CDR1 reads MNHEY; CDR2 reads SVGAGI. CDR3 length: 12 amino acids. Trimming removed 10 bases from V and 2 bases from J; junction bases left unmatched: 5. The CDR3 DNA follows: TGTGCCACCCAGGGGGTGACCTACGAGCAGTACTTC. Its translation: CATQGVTYEQYF.

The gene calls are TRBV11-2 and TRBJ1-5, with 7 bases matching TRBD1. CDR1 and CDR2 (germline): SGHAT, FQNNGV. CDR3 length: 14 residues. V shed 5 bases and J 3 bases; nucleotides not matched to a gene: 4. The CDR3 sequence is CASSAQGINQPQHF. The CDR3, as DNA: TGTGCCAGCAGCGCACAGGGGATCAATCAGCCCCAGCATTTT.

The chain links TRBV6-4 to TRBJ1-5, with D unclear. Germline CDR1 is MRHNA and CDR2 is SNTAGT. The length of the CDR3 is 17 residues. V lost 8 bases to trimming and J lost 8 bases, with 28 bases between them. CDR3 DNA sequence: TGTGCCAGCCGTATTAAATTGGAGCTATCCAAGAGGGAGCCCCAGCATTTT. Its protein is CASRIKLELSKREPQHF.

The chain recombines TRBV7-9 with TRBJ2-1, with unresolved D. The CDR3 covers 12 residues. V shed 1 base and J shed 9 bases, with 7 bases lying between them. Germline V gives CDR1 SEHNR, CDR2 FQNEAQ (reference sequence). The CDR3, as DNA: TGTGCCAGCAGCTTAGATGTAGCTGAGCAGTTCTTC. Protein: CASSLDVAEQFF. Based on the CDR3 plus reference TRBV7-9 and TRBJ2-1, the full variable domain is DTGVSQNPRHKITKRGQNVTFRCDPISEHNRLYWYRQTLGQGPEFLTYFQNEAQLEKSRLLSDRFSAERPKGSFSTLEIQRTEQGDSAMYLCASSLDVAEQFFGPGTRLTVL.

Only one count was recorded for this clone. CDR3 nucleotides: TGTGCCAGCAGTTTTGTGGGACTAGCTACCCATGAGCAGTTCTTC. Translation gives CASSFVGLATHEQFF. V usage is TRBV28 and J usage is TRBJ2-1; 9 positions agree with TRBD2. Germline lookup yields CDR1 MDHEN and CDR2 SYDVKM. CDR3 length equals 15 residues. Germline trimming cut 3 bases from V and 8 bases from J; bases unmatched to any gene: 8. The full variable domain, in which reference TRBV28 and TRBJ2-1 provide the parts outside the CDR3, is DVKVTQSSRYLVKRTGEKVFLECVQDMDHENMFWYRQDPGLGLRLIYFSYDVKMKEKGDIPEGYSVSREKKERFSLILESASTNQTSMYLCASSFVGLATHEQFFGPGTRLTVL.

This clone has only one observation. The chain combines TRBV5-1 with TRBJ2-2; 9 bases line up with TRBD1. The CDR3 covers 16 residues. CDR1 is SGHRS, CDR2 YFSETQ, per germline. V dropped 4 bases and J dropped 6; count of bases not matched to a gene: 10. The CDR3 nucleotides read TGCGCCAGCAGCAACCTTCAGGGACAGGGCTCCGGGGAGCTGTTTTTT. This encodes CASSNLQGQGSGELFF.

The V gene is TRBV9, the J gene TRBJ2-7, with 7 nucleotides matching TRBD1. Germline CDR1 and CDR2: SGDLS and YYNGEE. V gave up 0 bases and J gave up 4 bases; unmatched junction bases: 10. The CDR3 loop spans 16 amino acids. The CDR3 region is CASSVATGVGVYEQYF. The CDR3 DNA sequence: TGTGCCAGCAGCGTAGCTACAGGGGTTGGTGTGTACGAGCAGTACTTC.

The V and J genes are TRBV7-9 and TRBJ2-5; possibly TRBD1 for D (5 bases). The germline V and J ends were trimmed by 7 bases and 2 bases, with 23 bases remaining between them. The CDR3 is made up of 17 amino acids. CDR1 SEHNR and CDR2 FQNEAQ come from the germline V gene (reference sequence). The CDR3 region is CASISPQVPKNQETQYF. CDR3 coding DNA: TGTGCCAGCATATCACCACAGGTCCCAAAAAATCAAGAGACCCAGTACTTC.

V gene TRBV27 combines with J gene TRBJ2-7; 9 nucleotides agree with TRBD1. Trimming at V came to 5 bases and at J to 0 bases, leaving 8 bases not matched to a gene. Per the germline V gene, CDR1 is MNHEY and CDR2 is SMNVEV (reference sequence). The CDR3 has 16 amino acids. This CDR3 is CASSPGQGRSSYEQYF. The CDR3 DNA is TGTGCCAGCAGTCCAGGACAGGGGAGAAGCTCCTACGAGCAGTACTTC.

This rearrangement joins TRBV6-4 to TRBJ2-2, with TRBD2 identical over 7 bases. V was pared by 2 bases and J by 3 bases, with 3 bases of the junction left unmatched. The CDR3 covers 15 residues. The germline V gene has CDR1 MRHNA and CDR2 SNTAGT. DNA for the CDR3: TGTGCCAGCAGTGACCGGGGACTATACACCGGGGAGCTGTTTTTT. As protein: CASSDRGLYTGELFF.

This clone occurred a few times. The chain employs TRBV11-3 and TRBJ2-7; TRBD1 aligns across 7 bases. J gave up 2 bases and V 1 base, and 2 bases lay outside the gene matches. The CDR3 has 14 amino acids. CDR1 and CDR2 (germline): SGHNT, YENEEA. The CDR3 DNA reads TGTGCCAGCAGCTTAGGGACAGGCACCTACGAGCAGTACTTC. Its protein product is CASSLGTGTYEQYF. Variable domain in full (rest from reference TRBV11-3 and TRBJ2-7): EAGVVQSPRYKIIEKKQPVAFWCNPISGHNTLYWYLQNLGQGPELLIRYENEEAVDDSQLPKDRFSAERLKGVDSTLKIQPAELGDSAVYLCASSLGTGTYEQYFGPGTRLTVT.

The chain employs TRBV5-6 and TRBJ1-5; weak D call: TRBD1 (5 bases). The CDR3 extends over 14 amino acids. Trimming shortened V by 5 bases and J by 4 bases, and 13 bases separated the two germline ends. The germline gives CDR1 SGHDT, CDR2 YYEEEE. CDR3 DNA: TGTGCCAGCAGTCGACGACAGAGTAATCAGCCCCAGCATTTT. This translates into CASSRRQSNQPQHF. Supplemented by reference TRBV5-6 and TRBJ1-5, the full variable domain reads DAGVTQSPTHLIKTRGQQVTLRCSPKSGHDTVSWYQQALGQGPQFIFQYYEEEERQRGNFPDRFSGHQFPNYSSELNVNALLLGDSALYLCASSRRQSNQPQHFGDGTRLSIL.

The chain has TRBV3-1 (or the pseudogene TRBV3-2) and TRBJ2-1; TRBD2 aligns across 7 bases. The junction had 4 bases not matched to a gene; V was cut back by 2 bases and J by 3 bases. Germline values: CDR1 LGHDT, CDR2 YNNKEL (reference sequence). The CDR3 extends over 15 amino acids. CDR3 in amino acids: CASSQLQRDYNEQFF. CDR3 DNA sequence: TGTGCCAGCAGCCAACTCCAGCGGGACTACAATGAGCAGTTCTTC.

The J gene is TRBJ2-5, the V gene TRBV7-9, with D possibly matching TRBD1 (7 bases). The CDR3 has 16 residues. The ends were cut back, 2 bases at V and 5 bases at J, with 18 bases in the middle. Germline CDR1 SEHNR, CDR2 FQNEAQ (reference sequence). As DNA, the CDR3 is TGTGCCAGCAGCTTAACTTCAGGGGGGCTGGATGAGACCCAGTACTTC. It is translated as CASSLTSGGLDETQYF.

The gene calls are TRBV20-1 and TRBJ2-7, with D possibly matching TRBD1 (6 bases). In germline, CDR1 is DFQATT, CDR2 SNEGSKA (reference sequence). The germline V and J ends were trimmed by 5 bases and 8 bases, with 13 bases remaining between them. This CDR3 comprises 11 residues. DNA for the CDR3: TGCAGTGCTCACGTCGACAGGAAGCAGTACTTC. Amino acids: CSAHVDRKQYF.

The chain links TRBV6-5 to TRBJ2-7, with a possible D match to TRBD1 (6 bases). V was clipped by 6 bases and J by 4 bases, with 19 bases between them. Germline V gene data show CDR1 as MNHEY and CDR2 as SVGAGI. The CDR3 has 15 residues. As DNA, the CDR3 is TGTGCCAGCAGCCGGGACATGGGTGGTTCGTACGAGCAGTACTTC. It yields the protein CASSRDMGGSYEQYF.

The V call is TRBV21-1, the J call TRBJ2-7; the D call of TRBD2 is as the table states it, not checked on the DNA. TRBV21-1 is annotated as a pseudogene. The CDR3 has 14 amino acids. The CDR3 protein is CASSKAGTIYEQYF. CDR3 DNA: TGTGCCAGCAGCAAAGCCGGGACTATCTACGAGCAGTACTTC.

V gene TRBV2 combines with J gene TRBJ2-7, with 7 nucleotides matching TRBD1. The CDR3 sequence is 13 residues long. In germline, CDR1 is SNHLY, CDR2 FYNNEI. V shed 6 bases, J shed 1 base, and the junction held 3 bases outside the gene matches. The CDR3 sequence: CASRRQGSYEQYF. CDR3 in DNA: TGTGCCAGCAGGAGACAGGGTTCCTACGAGCAGTACTTC.

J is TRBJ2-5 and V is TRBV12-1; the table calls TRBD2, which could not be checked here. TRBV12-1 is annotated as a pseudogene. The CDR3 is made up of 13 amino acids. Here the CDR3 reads CASSFGGWKTQYF. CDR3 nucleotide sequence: TGTGCCAGCAGCTTTGGCGGATGGAAGACCCAGTACTTC.

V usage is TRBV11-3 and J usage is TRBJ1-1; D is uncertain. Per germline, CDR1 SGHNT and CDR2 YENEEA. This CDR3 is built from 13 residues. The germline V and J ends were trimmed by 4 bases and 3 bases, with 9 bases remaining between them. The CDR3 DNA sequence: TGTGCCAGCAGCTCCAACTCGGACACTGAAGCTTTCTTT. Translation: CASSSNSDTEAFF. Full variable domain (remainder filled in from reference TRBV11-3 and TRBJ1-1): EAGVVQSPRYKIIEKKQPVAFWCNPISGHNTLYWYLQNLGQGPELLIRYENEEAVDDSQLPKDRFSAERLKGVDSTLKIQPAELGDSAVYLCASSSNSDTEAFFGQGTRLTVV.

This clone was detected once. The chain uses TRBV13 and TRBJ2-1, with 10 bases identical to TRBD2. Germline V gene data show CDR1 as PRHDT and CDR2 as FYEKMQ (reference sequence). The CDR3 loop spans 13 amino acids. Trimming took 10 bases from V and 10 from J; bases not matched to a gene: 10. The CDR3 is CATRLAGAGEQFF. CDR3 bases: TGTGCCACAAGGCTAGCGGGAGCGGGAGAGCAGTTCTTC.

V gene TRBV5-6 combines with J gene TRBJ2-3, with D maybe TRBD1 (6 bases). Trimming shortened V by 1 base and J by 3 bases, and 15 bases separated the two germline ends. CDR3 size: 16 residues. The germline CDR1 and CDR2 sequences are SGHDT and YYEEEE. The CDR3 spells CASSLPRGMRTDTQYF. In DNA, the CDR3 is TGTGCCAGCAGCTTGCCCAGGGGTATGAGGACAGATACGCAGTATTTT. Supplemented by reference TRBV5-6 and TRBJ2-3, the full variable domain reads DAGVTQSPTHLIKTRGQQVTLRCSPKSGHDTVSWYQQALGQGPQFIFQYYEEEERQRGNFPDRFSGHQFPNYSSELNVNALLLGDSALYLCASSLPRGMRTDTQYFGPGTRLTVL.

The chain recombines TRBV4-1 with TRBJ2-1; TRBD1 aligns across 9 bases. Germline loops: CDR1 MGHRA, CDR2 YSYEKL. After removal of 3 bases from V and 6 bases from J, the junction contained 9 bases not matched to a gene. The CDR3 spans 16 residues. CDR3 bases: TGCGCCAGCAGCCAGGGCCGGGGGACAGGGTTCAATGAGCAGTTCTTC. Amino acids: CASSQGRGTGFNEQFF.

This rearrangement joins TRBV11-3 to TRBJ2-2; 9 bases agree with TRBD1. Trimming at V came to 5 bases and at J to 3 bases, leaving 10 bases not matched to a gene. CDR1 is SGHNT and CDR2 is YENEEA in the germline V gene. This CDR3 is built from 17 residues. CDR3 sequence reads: CASSAAQWDRDTGELFF. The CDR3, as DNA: TGTGCCAGCAGCGCGGCACAATGGGACAGGGACACCGGGGAGCTGTTTTTT.

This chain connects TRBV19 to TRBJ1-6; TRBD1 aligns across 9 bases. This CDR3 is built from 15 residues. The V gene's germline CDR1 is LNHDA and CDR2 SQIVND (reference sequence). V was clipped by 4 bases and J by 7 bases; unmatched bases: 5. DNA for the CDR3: TGTGCCAGTAGTACCGACAGGGGGTTGAATTCACCCCTCCACTTT. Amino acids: CASSTDRGLNSPLHF.

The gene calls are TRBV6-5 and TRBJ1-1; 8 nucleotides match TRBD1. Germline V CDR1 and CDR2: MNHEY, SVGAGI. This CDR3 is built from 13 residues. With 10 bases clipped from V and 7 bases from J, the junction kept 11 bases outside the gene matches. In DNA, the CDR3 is TGTGCCACCAACTCCGACAGGGGAGGTGAAGCTTTCTTT. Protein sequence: CATNSDRGGEAFF.

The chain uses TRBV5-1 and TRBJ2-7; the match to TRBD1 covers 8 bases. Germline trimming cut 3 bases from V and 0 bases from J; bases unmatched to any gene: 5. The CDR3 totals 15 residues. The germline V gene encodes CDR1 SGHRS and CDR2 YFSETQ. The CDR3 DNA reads TGCGCCAGCAGCTGGGGACAGGCTATCTCCTACGAGCAGTACTTC. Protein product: CASSWGQAISYEQYF.

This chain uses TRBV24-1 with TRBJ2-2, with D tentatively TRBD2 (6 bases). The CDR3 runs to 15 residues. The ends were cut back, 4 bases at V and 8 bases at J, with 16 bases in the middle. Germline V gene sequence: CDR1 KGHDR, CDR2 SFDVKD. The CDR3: CATSETRGGRGELFF. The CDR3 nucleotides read TGTGCCACCAGTGAAACAAGGGGAGGAAGGGGGGAGCTGTTTTTT.

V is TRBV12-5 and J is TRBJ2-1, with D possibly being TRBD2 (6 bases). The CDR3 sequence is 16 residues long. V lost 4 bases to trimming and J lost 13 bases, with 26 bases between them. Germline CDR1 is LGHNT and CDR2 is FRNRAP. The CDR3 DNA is TGTGCTAGTGGTTCCCCCGGGACTTCTATTCATTCGGCACAGTTCTTC. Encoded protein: CASGSPGTSIHSAQFF.